Following are 9 T cell receptor beta chains from one sample sequenced in a study of cytomegalovirus exposure and HLA in healthy donors. PCR amplification relied on 60 Vbeta primers (plus 13 Jbeta primers). Clones were read by immunoSEQ multiplex PCR, and TCRdb kept only the in-frame ones, dropping some. This sample has about 140,000 clones, with 76% found just once. Sequencing used PBMCs. These receptors originate from a woman aged 40-49 years in good health and CMV-seronegative.

A few counts support this clone. The chain is built from TRBV5-1 and TRBJ1-2; TRBD1 is a possible D gene (5 bases). Germline-derived CDR1 and CDR2 are SGHRS and YFSETQ. The CDR3 runs to 14 residues. The V and J ends lost 0 bases and 1 base respectively, with 7 bases between them. The CDR3 spells CASSLAGFNYGYTF. CDR3 DNA sequence: TGCGCCAGCAGCTTGGCAGGGTTTAACTATGGCTACACCTTC.

Notes on this clone: This CDR3 is also generated by other DNA sequences in the sample. The chain carries TRBV7-9 and TRBJ1-1; TRBD1 matches 9 bases. The V gene's germline CDR1 is SEHNR and CDR2 FQNEAQ (reference sequence). Trimming removed 5 bases from V and 5 bases from J; junction bases left unmatched: 3. CDR3 size: 13 residues. CDR3 bases: TGTGCCAGCAGCCTACAGGGGGCAACTGAAGCTTTCTTT. Its translation: CASSLQGATEAFF. Drawing the rest from reference TRBV7-9 and TRBJ1-1, the complete variable domain is DTGVSQNPRHKITKRGQNVTFRCDPISEHNRLYWYRQTLGQGPEFLTYFQNEAQLEKSRLLSDRFSAERPKGSFSTLEIQRTEQGDSAMYLCASSLQGATEAFFGQGTRLTVV.

The genes are TRBV27 and TRBJ2-7; 11 bases agree with TRBD2. V trimming: 5 bases; J trimming: 4 bases; junction bases outside the gene matches: 10. Per germline, CDR1 MNHEY and CDR2 SMNVEV (reference sequence). The CDR3 is made up of 16 amino acids. CDR3 coding DNA: TGTGCCAGCAGTAAAACCGGGACTAGCGGAATGTACGAGCAGTACTTC. Its protein is CASSKTGTSGMYEQYF.

This sequence joins TRBV6-1 and TRBJ1-1; 7 bases match TRBD1. The V and J ends lost 8 bases and 1 base, in that order; junction bases with no gene match: 7. The CDR3 totals 14 residues. Germline V CDR1 and CDR2: MNHNS, SASEGT. CDR3 in amino acids: CASAVNRGNTEAFF. CDR3 nucleotide sequence: TGTGCCAGCGCTGTGAACAGGGGGAACACTGAAGCTTTCTTT.

The chain carries TRBV25-1 and TRBJ1-2; 7 nucleotides agree with TRBD1. This CDR3 is 14 amino acids long. Germline-derived CDR1 and CDR2 are MGHDK and SYGVNS. V was clipped by 3 bases and J by 8 bases; unmatched bases: 9. The CDR3 sequence: CASSDTSRQGGYTF. The CDR3 DNA sequence: TGTGCCAGCAGTGATACTAGCCGACAGGGCGGCTACACCTTC.

The chain uses TRBV11-2 and TRBJ1-1; D is uncertain. V lost 8 bases to trimming and J lost 6 bases, with 16 bases between them. CDR1 is SGHAT and CDR2 is FQNNGV in the germline V gene. The CDR3 sequence is 13 residues long. This CDR3 reads CASSPVRLPEAFF. The CDR3 DNA sequence: TGTGCCAGCTCCCCCGTACGGTTGCCTGAAGCTTTCTTT.

The gene calls are TRBV19 and TRBJ1-4, with 9 bases aligning to TRBD1. Germline values: CDR1 LNHDA, CDR2 SQIVND (reference sequence). The length of the CDR3 is 13 residues. After removal of 7 bases from V and 7 bases from J, the junction contained 4 bases not matched to a gene. The CDR3 region has the DNA TGTGCCAGTAACGACAGGGGGACTGAAAAACTGTTTTTT. Its protein is CASNDRGTEKLFF.

This clone was observed a single time. Mismatch with germline at one junction end may stem from a read error. The genes are TRBV7-8 and TRBJ2-3; 11 bases match TRBD2. Germline V gene lookup returns CDR1 SGHVS and CDR2 FQNEAQ. The CDR3 runs to 14 residues. The CDR3 coding sequence is TGTGCCAGCACCTTAGCGGGAGGGTCAGATACGCAGTATTTT. Its protein product is CASTLAGGSDTQYF.

The chain links TRBV6-5 to TRBJ2-7; possible D gene TRBD2, 5 bases. This CDR3 is 13 amino acids long. CDR1 is MNHEY and CDR2 is SVGAGI in the germline V gene. V lost 4 bases to trimming and J lost 6 bases, with 13 bases between them. The CDR3 bases are TGTGCCAGCAGTTTCATTGAAGGAGGCGAGCAGTACTTC. Translated, it gives CASSFIEGGEQYF.